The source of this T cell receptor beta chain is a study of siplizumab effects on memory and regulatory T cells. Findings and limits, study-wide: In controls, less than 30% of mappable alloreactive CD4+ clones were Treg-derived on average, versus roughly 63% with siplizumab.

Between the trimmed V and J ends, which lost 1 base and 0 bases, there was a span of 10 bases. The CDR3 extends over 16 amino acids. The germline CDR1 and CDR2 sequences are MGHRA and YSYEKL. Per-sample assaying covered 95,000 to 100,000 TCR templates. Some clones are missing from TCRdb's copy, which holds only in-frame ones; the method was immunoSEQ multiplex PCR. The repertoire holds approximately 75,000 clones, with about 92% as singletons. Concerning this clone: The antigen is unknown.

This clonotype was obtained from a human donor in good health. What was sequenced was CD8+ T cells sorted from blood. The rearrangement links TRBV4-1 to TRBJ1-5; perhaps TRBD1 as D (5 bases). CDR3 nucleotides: TGCGCCAGCAGCCAAGGGGGGGGTCATAGCAATCAGCCCCAGCATTTT. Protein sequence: CASSQGGGHSNQPQHF.